The present T cell receptor beta chain was sequenced within a study of T cell repertoires in cytomegalovirus infection. For the study at large: Public TCR beta signatures marked donors with CMV infection and the matching HLA.

CDR3 length equals 13 residues. Trimming removed 7 bases from V and 3 bases from J; junction bases left unmatched: 4. Germline V gene sequence: CDR1 SGHRS, CDR2 YFSETQ. TCRdb reprocessed the reads via MiXCR and lists one record per CDR3 protein. The sample includes some 600,000 distinct CDR3 sequences, roughly a quarter of them seen just once. The genes are TRBV5-1 and TRBJ2-7, with TRBD1 identical over 10 bases. This receptor was identified in a human donor in good health (CMV status not recorded). Some clones in this sample may be carry-over from other donors' samples. Material: CD8+ T cells from PBMCs. CDR3 DNA: TGCGCCAGCGGGGGACAGGGGAACTACGAGCAGTACTTC. It translates to CASGGQGNYEQYF.